What follows describes a single TCR beta chain. Its antigen remains unidentified. This may come from a read error, since a much larger clone is one base off. The length of the CDR3 is 14 residues. Trimming pared 8 bases from V and 4 bases from J, leaving 17 bases between. The data belong to a study of regulatory T cells in long-lasting Graves disease. Study results and caveats: The study found TRBV28, TRBJ1-2 and TRBJ2-5 favored in persistent disease.

CDR3 regions were amplified by Arm-PCR using iRepertoire HTBI primers to build TCR beta libraries. TCRdb recomputed calls from the multiplex PCR reads with MiXCR, one row per CDR3 protein. There are a few hundred thousand distinct CDR3 sequences in the sample; under 25% occur only once, and 56% lies in the top ten. The time point was: persistent/refractory GD, antithyroid drugs over 5 years with positive TRAb. RNA from PBMCs was the source of the TCR library. The clonotype originates from a female donor with Graves disease. This chain uses TRBV12-3 or TRBV12-4 with TRBJ1-1; weak D call: TRBD1 (5 bases). The input for sequencing was peripheral blood mononuclear cells (PBMCs), taken when the disease was refractory, from a patient treated with antithyroid drugs. CDR3 coding DNA: TGTGCCAGCGGAACCGGGACTCTTCTCACTGAAGCTTTCTTT. Encoded protein: CASGTGTLLTEAFF.